Listed below are T cell receptor beta chains from one sample, sequenced in a study of radiotherapy plus CTLA-4 blockade in lung cancer. Clones were read by immunoSEQ multiplex PCR, and TCRdb kept only the in-frame ones, dropping some. Of roughly 44,000 clones listed, around 76% are singletons. The sample was peripheral blood, taken from a patient treated with radiotherapy plus ipilimumab. These receptors were obtained from a human donor with non-small cell lung cancer who had stable disease on radiotherapy plus ipilimumab. Each CDR3 is given with its conserved first and last residue. The D gene is left open where the match is weak.

D gene,V gene,CDR3 protein
TRBD1,TRBV10-3,CAISGPGQGGSPLHF
NA,TRBV11-2,CASSQEANTEAFF
NA,TRBV4-1,CASSQLTSTVEIGQPQHF
NA,TRBV27,CASSFASGNQPQHF
NA,TRBV7-9,CASSLLAGGNTEAFF
NA,TRBV9,CASSQAGPPNTGELFF
NA,TRBV4-3,CASSHGNSNYGYTF
NA,TRBV19,CASSTGDFGTRTALHF
NA,TRBV4-3,CASGGISYNEQFF
TRBD1,TRBV19,CASGDRAYEQYF
NA,TRBV5-8,CASSLGGNTEAFF
TRBD1,TRBV19,CASSMGRGQGFTEAFF
NA,TRBV6-1,CASSEAGTYGNTIYF
NA,TRBV6-6,CASSYPKDEQFF